This TCR beta chain was sequenced in a study of blood T cell repertoires in COVID-19. Turning to the study itself: T cells, B-cell-depleted T cells, or PBMCs provided the cDNA or gDNA that served as material.

Per the study methods: Reference gene primers were amplified, and this amplification served to estimate nucleated cell counts. The method was immunoSEQ multiplex PCR; TCRdb's version includes in-frame clones alone and lacks a portion of them. The V and J calls and clone size are taken from that table; D and trimming were inferred from the DNA. The sample consists of approximately 500,000 clones, about 89% of them appearing once. Seattle cases were enrolled at active infection and followed longitudinally. The V gene lost 4 bases and the J gene lost 8 bases, with 17 bases spanning the gap. This CDR3 contains 14 residues. CDR1 and CDR2 (germline): LGHNA, YNFKEQ.

The genes are TRBV4-2 and TRBJ1-1; no firm D call. The TCR comes from a woman aged 45-60 years with COVID-19, enrolled during active disease. The sequenced sample consisted of peripheral blood. CDR3 in DNA: TGTGCCAGCAGCCTGGTGCGGGGAGCGGTCGAAGCTTTCTTT. It codes for CASSLVRGAVEAFF.